This T cell receptor beta chain was identified during a study of shared clonotypes between healthy human individuals. The overall study: Three plates were used per donor for CD4 naive, three for CD4 memory, two for CD8 naive and one for CD8 memory.

The donor population consisted of healthy HIV-negative adults with no recent acute infections or vaccinations. Caucasian adults residing in Nashville, Tennessee made up all the donors. Execution of the assay was at deep level. Profiling relied on immunoSEQ multiplex PCR, and the TCRdb table lists in-frame clones only, not all of them. The table includes approximately 980,000 clones, over 60% detected once. V was trimmed by 2 bases and J by 1 base, leaving 11 bases between them. This CDR3 is built from 15 residues. Germline V CDR1 and CDR2: MDHEN, SYDVKM. J is TRBJ1-2 and V is TRBV28; D remains unclear. Sequencing input: memory CD4+ T cells sorted from blood. The subset here: CD45RA-negative fraction. The receptor comes from a man between 18 and 35 years old in good health. In DNA form, the CDR3 reads TGTGCCAGCAGTTTAGGTCCAGGTGGTAACTATGGCTACACCTTC. This sequence encodes CASSLGPGGNYGYTF.